Each of the 8 T cell receptor beta chains below was sequenced from the same sample in a study of human T cells and chemical hapten exposure (dated by TCRdb to about 2021). Library method: RACE. The instrument given in TCRdb is NextSeq 500. TCRdb reprocessed the public reads (quality trimming at Q25 with fastp, clone calling with MiXCR) and kept in-frame beta chains. Under each unique CDR3 protein, matching rows form one entry showing the most common genes and DNA. The table for this sample lists a few hundred thousand distinct CDR3 sequences; 5.5% of them were counted only once. Around 8% of the sample comes from the top ten. The intended sense of this specimen's time point label: pre-sensitization, week 0. In light of the paper, this sample's treatment or condition label describes: therapeutic diphenylcyclopropenone sensitization with weekly scalp DPC. The starting material was whole blood, obtained in connection with sensitization to the hapten diphenylcyclopropenone (DPC). Receptor source: a woman under 30 with alopecia areata. Some clones in this sample may be carry-over from other donors' samples.

This clonotype was seen more than once but under ten times. This chain uses TRBV3-1 with TRBJ2-7, with 12 bases aligning to TRBD2. Germline V gene sequence: CDR1 LGHDT, CDR2 YNNKEL (reference sequence). CDR3 length equals 16 residues. V gave up 0 bases and J gave up 4 bases; unmatched junction bases: 4. In DNA form, the CDR3 reads TGTGCCAGCAGCCAAGAAATAACTAGCGGGGGGTACGAGCAGTACTTC. Its protein is CASSQEITSGGYEQYF.

This clonotype was counted only a few times. The rearrangement links TRBV12-3 or TRBV12-4 to TRBJ2-1, with TRBD1 matching over 7 bases. The CDR3 covers 12 residues. V shed 5 bases, J shed 9 bases, and the junction held 4 bases outside the gene matches. The chain's CDR3 is CASSPQGTEQFF. CDR3 nucleotides: TGTGCCAGCAGTCCACAGGGGACTGAGCAGTTCTTC.

Many counts were recorded for this clonotype. The chain recombines TRBV19 with TRBJ1-5; D not certain. Germline V gene sequence: CDR1 LNHDA, CDR2 SQIVND (reference sequence). CDR3 length equals 12 residues. The V and J ends lost 3 bases and 6 bases respectively, with 6 bases between them. Written as DNA, the CDR3 is TGTGCCAGTAGTATCGGCGGTCAGCCCCAGCATTTT. This sequence encodes CASSIGGQPQHF. Based on the CDR3 plus reference TRBV19 and TRBJ1-5, the full variable domain is DGGITQSPKYLFRKEGQNVTLSCEQNLNHDAMYWYRQDPGQGLRLIYYSQIVNDFQKGDIAEGYSVSREKKESFPLTVTSAQKNPTAFYLCASSIGGQPQHFGDGTRLSIL.

The chain carries TRBV29-1 and TRBJ2-2; D gene ambiguous. V dropped 4 bases and J dropped 4 bases, with 10 bases sitting between them. CDR1 is SQVTM and CDR2 is ANQGSEA in the germline V gene. The CDR3 totals 13 residues. CDR3 DNA: TGCAGCGTTGTATCTACGATCACCGGGGAGCTGTTTTTT. Protein: CSVVSTITGELFF.

This clonotype was recorded at least ten times. J is TRBJ1-1 and V is TRBV10-3; no clear D gene. Between the trimmed V and J ends, which lost 4 bases and 8 bases, there was a span of 11 bases. This CDR3 contains 12 residues. CDR1 is ENHRY, CDR2 SYGVKD, per germline. The chain's CDR3 is CAISGPNLEAFF. For the CDR3, the DNA is TGTGCCATCAGTGGCCCGAATTTGGAAGCTTTCTTT.

The chain joins TRBV5-1 to TRBJ1-4, with D perhaps matching TRBD1 (5 bases). The V and J ends lost 4 bases and 0 bases respectively, with 10 bases between them. CDR1 is SGHRS and CDR2 is YFSETQ in the germline V gene. The CDR3 length is 15 residues. The CDR3 bases are TGCGCCAGCAGCCCCGGGGGGGCAACTAATGAAAAACTGTTTTTT. Translating gives CASSPGGATNEKLFF.

This clonotype was counted a few times. The genes are TRBV7-9 and TRBJ1-5; D is unclear. Per germline, CDR1 SEHNR and CDR2 FQNEAQ (reference sequence). The CDR3 consists of 14 residues. The ends were cut back, 2 bases at V and 6 bases at J, with 11 bases in the middle. CDR3 nucleotides: TGTGCCAGCAGCTTAACTTTAGAGGGTCAGCCCCAGCATTTT. This codes for CASSLTLEGQPQHF.

This clonotype turned up a few times. CDR3 region: CASSLGGALRNQPQHF. Here the CDR3 DNA reads TGTGCCAGCAGTTTAGGGGGGGCGCTGAGGAATCAGCCCCAGCATTTT. The chain joins TRBV27 to TRBJ1-5; tentative D call: TRBD1 (6 bases). Germline values: CDR1 MNHEY, CDR2 SMNVEV (reference sequence). This CDR3 spans 16 amino acids. V was trimmed by 2 bases and J by 4 bases, leaving 15 bases between them.